Listed below are T cell receptor beta chains from one sample, sequenced in a study of T cells after yellow fever vaccination. TCRdb re-called the 5' RACE reads with MiXCR, one entry per CDR3 protein. There are some 340,000 distinct CDR3 sequences in the sample; around a tenth occur only once, and approximately 3.3% lies in the top ten. This specimen was CD4+ T cells sorted from PBMCs, taken 45 days after the yellow fever booster vaccination. Receptor source: a man aged 18 to 29 who received the YFV17D yellow fever vaccine. Both conserved end residues are part of each CDR3. A D gene is named only where the DNA matches it firmly. Not all rows give a size; the values are once, few, many and, for expanded clones, a class.

J,D,size,V,CDR3,DNA
TRBJ1-1,-,few,TRBV6-5,CASSYSPGRKNTEAFF,TGTGCCAGCAGTTACTCACCGGGACGCAAGAACACTGAAGCTTTCTTT
TRBJ1-2,TRBD1,-,TRBV7-9,CASSRVGTGGAGGYTF,TGTGCCAGCAGCAGAGTCGGGACAGGGGGCGCCGGCGGCTACACCTTC
TRBJ1-6,-,few,TRBV5-1,CASSLGQPNGDSPLHF,TGCGCCAGCAGCTTAGGACAGCCGAATGGTGATTCACCCCTCCACTTT
TRBJ2-5,-,many,TRBV7-2,CASSLQYQETQYF,TGTGCCAGCAGCTTACAGTACCAAGAGACCCAGTACTTC
TRBJ2-1,TRBD2,-,TRBV18,CASSPASGGVNEQFF,TGTGCCAGCTCACCAGCGAGCGGGGGTGTCAATGAGCAGTTCTTC
TRBJ2-6,-,-,TRBV4-1,CASSQPRGDSLSGANVLTF,TGCGCCAGCAGCCAACCGAGGGGGGACAGCCTCTCTGGGGCCAACGTCCTGACTTTC
TRBJ1-3,-,-,TRBV7-9,CASSLGDGNTIYF,TGTGCCAGCAGCTTAGGTGATGGAAACACCATATATTTT
TRBJ1-2,-,few,TRBV4-2,CASSQGDSQKYGYTF,TGTGCCAGCAGCCAAGGCGACAGCCAGAAGTATGGCTACACCTTC
TRBJ2-2,-,-,TRBV12-3/TRBV12-4,CASSFRQGRGTGELFF,TGTGCCAGCAGTTTCCGTCAGGGTAGGGGCACCGGGGAGCTGTTTTTT
TRBJ2-7,-,-,TRBV11-2,CASSLRTVSYEQYF,TGTGCCAGCAGCCTTAGGACAGTCTCCTACGAGCAGTACTTC
TRBJ2-2,-,many,TRBV4-3,CASSQGKVGELFF,TGCGCCAGCAGCCAAGGCAAAGTCGGGGAGCTGTTTTTT
TRBJ2-7,-,-,TRBV9,CASSVAAGNSYEQYF,TGTGCCAGCAGCGTAGCGGCAGGGAACTCCTACGAGCAGTACTTC
TRBJ2-2,TRBD1,-,TRBV6-1,CASRALGQSGELFF,TGTGCCAGCAGGGCCCTGGGACAGTCCGGGGAGCTGTTTTTT
TRBJ2-1,-,-,TRBV6-2/TRBV6-3,CASSRTWGYNEQFF,TGTGCCAGCAGTCGTACTTGGGGTTACAATGAGCAGTTCTTC
TRBJ2-1,-,-,TRBV6-4,CASAGETYNEQFF,TGTGCCAGCGCTGGGGAGACCTACAATGAGCAGTTCTTC
TRBJ1-1,TRBD1,few,TRBV28,CASSLYGQGNTEAFF,TGTGCCAGCAGTTTATACGGACAGGGGAACACTGAAGCTTTCTTT
TRBJ2-5,-,-,TRBV7-2,CASSLLGPVQETQYF,TGTGCCAGCAGCTTACTCGGGCCGGTCCAAGAGACCCAGTACTTC
TRBJ2-7,-,-,TRBV20-1,CSAAAHYSPYEQYF,TGCAGTGCCGCAGCCCATTACTCCCCCTACGAGCAGTACTTC
TRBJ2-7,TRBD2,few,TRBV7-9,CASSLDGGGYEQYF,TGTGCCAGCAGCTTAGATGGGGGGGGCTACGAGCAGTACTTC
TRBJ2-5,-,-,TRBV5-1,CASSQHAEETQYF,TGCGCCAGCAGTCAACACGCTGAAGAGACCCAGTACTTC
TRBJ1-6,-,-,TRBV10-3,CAIRGQLGNSPLHF,TGTGCCATCAGAGGACAGTTGGGGAATTCACCCCTCCACTTT
TRBJ2-1,TRBD2,-,TRBV6-1,CASSGSGGSYNEQFF,TGTGCCAGCAGCGGATCGGGGGGCTCCTACAATGAGCAGTTCTTC
TRBJ2-5,-,-,TRBV3-1,CASSQGFSWGETQYF,TGTGCCAGCAGCCAAGGGTTTAGCTGGGGGGAGACCCAGTACTTC
TRBJ2-7,-,many,TRBV29-1,CSVAGDRDLPYEQYF,TGCAGCGTCGCCGGGGATCGGGACCTTCCTTATGAGCAGTACTTC
TRBJ2-1,TRBD2,-,TRBV5-1,CASSSIAGSYNEQFF,TGCGCCAGCAGCTCAATAGCGGGCTCCTACAATGAGCAGTTCTTC
TRBJ2-4,TRBD1,many,TRBV12-3/TRBV12-4,CASSLSLGWDRGGNIQYF,TGTGCCAGCAGTTTATCACTGGGTTGGGACAGGGGAGGAAACATTCAGTACTTC
TRBJ2-5,TRBD2,few,TRBV12-3/TRBV12-4,CASSRLVGGSETQYF,TGTGCCAGCAGCCGACTAGTCGGGGGGTCAGAGACCCAGTACTTC
TRBJ2-3,-,-,TRBV4-3,CASSQDLLYTQYF,TGCGCCAGCAGCCAAGACCTACTATATACGCAGTATTTT
TRBJ2-3,-,few,TRBV7-9,CASSLGFSDTQYF,TGTGCCAGCAGCCTGGGATTTTCAGATACGCAGTATTTT
TRBJ1-5,-,-,TRBV28,CASNRYGNQPQHF,TGTGCCAGCAACAGGTACGGCAATCAGCCCCAGCATTTT
TRBJ1-4,TRBD1,-,TRBV6-6,CASSTGTGPGTEKLFF,TGTGCCAGCAGTACCGGGACAGGCCCGGGAACTGAAAAACTGTTTTTT
TRBJ2-5,-,-,TRBV20-1,CSASNQGRLKETQYF,TGCAGTGCTAGTAACCAGGGGCGACTAAAAGAGACCCAGTACTTC
TRBJ1-1,TRBD1,many,TRBV5-1,CASSLEGAPEAFF,TGCGCCAGCAGCTTAGAGGGGGCCCCTGAAGCTTTCTTT
TRBJ1-1,-,few,TRBV20-1,CSARESPVISEAFF,TGCAGTGCTAGAGAATCGCCTGTGATCTCTGAAGCTTTCTTT
TRBJ1-1,TRBD1,-,TRBV12-3/TRBV12-4,CASKSLGQGAFGAFF,TGTGCCAGCAAGAGCCTAGGACAGGGGGCTTTCGGAGCTTTCTTT
TRBJ2-7,TRBD2,-,TRBV20-1,CSARSRTSGVFYEQYF,TGCAGTGCTAGATCCCGGACTAGCGGGGTGTTCTACGAGCAGTACTTC
TRBJ1-1,TRBD1,many,TRBV7-2,CASSLGQTMNTEAFF,TGTGCCAGCAGCTTGGGACAGACCATGAACACTGAAGCTTTCTTT
TRBJ2-2,-,few,TRBV5-1,CASSAVRLTGELFF,TGCGCCAGCAGCGCCGTTAGGCTCACCGGGGAGCTGTTTTTT
TRBJ2-6,TRBD1,-,TRBV20-1,CSARPTGNPRGANVLTF,TGCAGTGCTAGACCGACAGGGAACCCCAGGGGGGCCAACGTCCTGACTTTC
TRBJ1-1,-,many,TRBV24-1,CATSGPPENTEAFF,TGTGCCACCAGTGGTCCGCCGGAGAACACTGAAGCTTTCTTT
TRBJ1-2,-,-,TRBV25-1,CASSEFDGYGYTF,TGTGCCAGCAGTGAATTCGACGGCTATGGCTACACCTTC
TRBJ1-5,TRBD1,many,TRBV6-6,CASRTRRGQVGVRDQPQHF,TGTGCCAGCAGGACCCGGAGGGGACAGGTCGGTGTGAGGGATCAGCCCCAGCATTTT
TRBJ2-3,-,-,TRBV28,CASSLLRGAGDTQYF,TGTGCCAGCAGTTTATTGCGTGGGGCCGGGGATACGCAGTATTTT
TRBJ2-2,TRBD1,-,TRBV12-3/TRBV12-4,CASSLSDRVNTGELFF,TGTGCCAGCAGTTTGTCGGACAGGGTGAACACCGGGGAGCTGTTTTTT
TRBJ2-1,TRBD2,-,TRBV11-2,CASSLVPAGGQVEQFF,TGTGCCAGCAGCTTAGTGCCAGCGGGGGGGCAGGTTGAGCAGTTCTTC
TRBJ1-6,TRBD1,-,TRBV24-1,CATTKQGQPNNSPLHF,TGTGCCACCACTAAGCAGGGACAGCCAAATAATTCACCCCTCCACTTT
TRBJ2-5,-,few,TRBV9,CASSVFGGETQYF,TGTGCCAGCAGCGTATTTGGGGGAGAGACCCAGTACTTC
TRBJ2-2,TRBD1,-,TRBV5-1,CASSGGTGGTGELFF,TGCGCCAGCAGCGGAGGGACAGGGGGCACCGGGGAGCTGTTTTTT
TRBJ2-7,TRBD1,few,TRBV5-1,CASSPSGGLYEQYF,TGCGCCAGCAGCCCCTCAGGGGGCCTTTACGAGCAGTACTTC
TRBJ2-7,TRBD2,few,TRBV27,CASSSSGEFEQYF,TGTGCCAGCAGTTCCAGCGGGGAATTCGAGCAGTACTTC
TRBJ2-7,-,few,TRBV12-3/TRBV12-4,CASSLRANSYEQYF,TGTGCCAGCAGTTTACGCGCCAACTCCTACGAGCAGTACTTC
TRBJ2-5,-,many,TRBV30,CAWRGAAEETQYF,TGTGCCTGGAGAGGCGCAGCTGAAGAGACCCAGTACTTC
TRBJ1-6,TRBD1,-,TRBV7-2,CASSYRGSSYNSPLHF,TGTGCCAGCAGCTACAGGGGGAGCTCCTATAATTCACCCCTCCACTTT
TRBJ2-3,-,few,TRBV2,CASMSAGKDTQYF,TGTGCCAGCATGTCGGCCGGGAAGGATACGCAGTATTTT
TRBJ2-1,-,-,TRBV2,CASSEEVRGEQFF,TGTGCCAGCAGTGAAGAGGTCCGGGGGGAGCAGTTCTTC